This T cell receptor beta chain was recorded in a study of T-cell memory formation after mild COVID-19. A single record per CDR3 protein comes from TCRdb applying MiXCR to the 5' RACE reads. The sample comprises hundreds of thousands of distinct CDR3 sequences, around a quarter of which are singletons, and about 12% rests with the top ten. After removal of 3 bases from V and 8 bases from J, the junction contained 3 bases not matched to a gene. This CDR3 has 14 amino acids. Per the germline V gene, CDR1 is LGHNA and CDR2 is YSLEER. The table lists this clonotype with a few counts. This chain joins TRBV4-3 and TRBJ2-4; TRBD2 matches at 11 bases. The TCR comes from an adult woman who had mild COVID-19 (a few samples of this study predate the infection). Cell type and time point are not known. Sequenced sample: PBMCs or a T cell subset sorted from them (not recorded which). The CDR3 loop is CASSHLAGGDIQYF. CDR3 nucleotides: TGCGCCAGCAGCCATTTAGCGGGGGGGGACATTCAGTACTTC.